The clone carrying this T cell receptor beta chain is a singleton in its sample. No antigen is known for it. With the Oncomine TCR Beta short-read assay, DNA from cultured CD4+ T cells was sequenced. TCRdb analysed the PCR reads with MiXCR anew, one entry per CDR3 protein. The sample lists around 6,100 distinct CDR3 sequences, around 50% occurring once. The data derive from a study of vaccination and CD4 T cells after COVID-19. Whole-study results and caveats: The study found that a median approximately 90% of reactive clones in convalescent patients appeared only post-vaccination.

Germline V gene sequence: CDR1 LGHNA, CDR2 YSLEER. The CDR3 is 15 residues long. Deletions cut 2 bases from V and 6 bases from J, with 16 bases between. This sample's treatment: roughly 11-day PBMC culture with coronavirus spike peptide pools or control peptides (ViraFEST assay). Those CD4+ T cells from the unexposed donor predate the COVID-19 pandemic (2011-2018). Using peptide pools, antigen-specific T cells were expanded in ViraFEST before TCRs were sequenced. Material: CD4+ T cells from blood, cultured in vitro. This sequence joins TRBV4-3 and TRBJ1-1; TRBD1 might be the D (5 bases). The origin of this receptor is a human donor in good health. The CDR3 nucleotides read TGCGCCAGCAGCCAATCTCGACCGGGGGTGGCTGAAGCTTTCTTT. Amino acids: CASSQSRPGVAEAFF.